Listed here are 11 T cell receptor beta chains from one sample, sequenced in a study of T cells expressing NK-cell markers. TCRdb reprocessed the 5' RACE reads and reports one entry per CDR3 protein, with no DNA. In total, the table holds approximately 440,000 distinct CDR3 sequences. The sample was blood T cells: a sorted CD56 or NKG2C T cell subset, CD4+ or CD8+ T cells, or bulk PBMC T cells (not recorded which). These receptor sequences come from a woman in her fifties or sixties in good health.

The chain uses TRBV9 and TRBJ2-7. The CDR3 has 14 amino acids. Germline V gives CDR1 SGDLS, CDR2 YYNGEE. CDR3 in amino acids: CASNQAGALQEQYF.

The chain has TRBV5-4 and TRBJ1-2; the D call of TRBD1 rests on TCRdb alone, since no DNA is present to check it. The CDR3 contains 14 residues. Looked up from germline, CDR1 is SGHNT and CDR2 is YYREEE (reference sequence). CDR3 region: CASSPTGDNYGYTF.

CDR3 sequence reads: CSASGGAGDEQFF. V is TRBV20-1 and J is TRBJ2-1; TCRdb's D call of TRBD1 is untestable without DNA. Germline V lookup: CDR1 DFQATT, CDR2 SNEGSKA (reference sequence). The CDR3 is 13 residues long.

The chain carries TRBV29-1 and TRBJ1-1. Per germline, CDR1 SQVTM and CDR2 ANQGSEA. This CDR3 spans 14 amino acids. CDR3 sequence reads: CSGHPLLGNTEAFF.

V and J are TRBV12-3 or TRBV12-4 and TRBJ1-6; TCRdb designates TRBD1, a call that cannot be tested without DNA. The CDR3 has 13 amino acids. The CDR3 sequence is CASLRGPNSPLHF.

This rearrangement joins TRBV6-5 to TRBJ1-3. Germline V lookup: CDR1 MNHEY, CDR2 SVGAGI. This CDR3 spans 17 amino acids. The CDR3 is CASSYSGSRTSGNTIYF.

The chain uses TRBV7-9 and TRBJ2-1; the TCRdb call, TRBD1, lacks DNA for checking. Germline CDR1 reads SEHNR; CDR2 reads FQNEAQ (reference sequence). The CDR3 length is 12 residues. CDR3 protein: CASRIPLGEKFF.

The chain joins TRBV12-3 or TRBV12-4 to TRBJ1-3; the TRBD1 assignment by TCRdb is unverifiable without DNA. The CDR3 runs to 16 residues. The CDR3 sequence is CASSLGGLSSGNTIYF.

V is TRBV14 and J is TRBJ2-1; TCRdb's assignment of TRBD2 cannot be checked, as there is no DNA. This CDR3 comprises 18 residues. The V gene's germline CDR1 is SGHDN and CDR2 FVKESK. This chain's CDR3 is CASSQGVGSGTSYNEQFF.

CDR3 amino acids: CASSLEGVGSRGDTQYF. V gene TRBV5-1 combines with J gene TRBJ2-3; TCRdb's D call, TRBD2, is unchecked because there is no DNA. Germline CDR1 is SGHRS and CDR2 is YFSETQ. The CDR3 has 17 residues. Filled out from reference TRBV5-1 and TRBJ2-3, the complete variable domain reads KAGVTQTPRYLIKTRGQQVTLSCSPISGHRSVSWYQQTPGQGLQFLFEYFSETQRNKGNFPGRFSGRQFSNSRSEMNVSTLELGDSALYLCASSLEGVGSRGDTQYFGPGTRLTVL.

This rearrangement joins TRBV7-8 to TRBJ2-1; TCRdb returns TRBD2, unconfirmable since there is no DNA. CDR1 SGHVS and CDR2 FQNEAQ come from the germline V gene. This CDR3 region has 15 residues. CDR3 amino acids: CASSARTRSYNEQFF.